These T cell receptor beta chains were read from a single sample in a study of metastatic and nonmetastatic thyroid tumors. TCRdb re-clonotyped the PCR reads via MiXCR. The table records 7,000 to 9,500 clones, 25% to 30% of them present only once. The specimen was tumor tissue. The receptor source for this set is a female donor with papillary thyroid cancer or a benign thyroid nodule (not recorded which). Some clones in this sample may be carry-over from other donors' samples. Each CDR3 is given with its conserved first and last residue. A D gene is named only where the DNA matches it firmly.

TRBJ2-7,TRBD2,TRBV27,CASSYSGGPIYEQYF
TRBJ2-7,-,TRBV13,CASSLGGRSSYEQYF
TRBJ1-4,-,TRBV25-1,CASSESTSGNEKLFF
TRBJ2-1,TRBD2,TRBV12-3/TRBV12-4,CASILISGRDNEQFF
TRBJ2-3,-,TRBV27,CASSRTRTDTQYF
TRBJ2-7,-,TRBV9,CASSVDGTYEQYF
TRBJ2-2,TRBD2,TRBV7-3,CASSLSGGSGELFF
TRBJ2-1,TRBD2,TRBV11-2,CASSGGTSSNDEQFF
TRBJ2-3,-,TRBV2,CVSSSGTDTQYF
TRBJ2-7,-,TRBV30,CAWSVFMGPREQYF
TRBJ2-7,-,TRBV6-1,CASIHRDEQYF
TRBJ2-1,-,TRBV20-1,CSGRESSYNEQFF
TRBJ1-2,TRBD1,TRBV2,CASQGGGQGRYGYTF
TRBJ2-3,-,TRBV7-3,CASTRASTDTQYF
TRBJ1-4,-,TRBV6-1,CASRSTPGANEKLFF
TRBJ2-7,TRBD2,TRBV2,CTSSEWGGLAGSSYNEQYF
TRBJ2-1,-,TRBV5-1,CASSLTSRGHEQFF
TRBJ2-3,-,TRBV11-3,CASSPGVANSDTQYF
TRBJ1-4,-,TRBV7-9,CASSRRGELGEKLFF
TRBJ1-5,-,TRBV28,CASSPMVYNQPQHF
TRBJ2-7,TRBD2,TRBV4-3,CASSLWTSADEQYF
TRBJ1-2,-,TRBV27,CASSYKGGYYCYTF
TRBJ2-1,-,TRBV10-1,CASSGIDEQFF
TRBJ2-7,TRBD1,TRBV4-2,CASSPGTGEYHEQYF